These 18 T cell receptor beta chains share one sample of origin, sequenced in a study of tumor and adjacent non-tumor tissue in lung cancer. Three rounds of nested PCR, following a modified ARM-PCR protocol, produced the TCRbeta library. One entry per CDR3 protein results from TCRdb running MiXCR on the multiplex PCR reads. The sample lists 65,000 to 75,000 distinct CDR3 sequences, more than 75% occurring once. RNA was extracted from bulk tissue without any cell sorting. This non-tumor lung sample came from over 3 cm beyond the tumor edge. Material for sequencing was distant non-tumor lung tissue. Receptor source: a man aged 55 to 70 with non-small cell lung cancer.

The chain carries TRBV5-5 and TRBJ2-3; the D gene is possibly TRBD2 (5 bases). Trimming shortened V by 9 bases and J by 4 bases, and 21 bases separated the two germline ends. The CDR3 totals 15 residues. CDR1 and CDR2 (germline): SGHKS, YYEKEE (reference sequence). This chain's CDR3 is CANSLWGERPDTQYF. In DNA form, the CDR3 reads TGTGCCAATAGCCTATGGGGAGAGCGGCCAGATACGCAGTATTTT. The whole variable domain, filled in from reference TRBV5-5 and TRBJ2-3, reads DAGVTQSPTHLIKTRGQQVTLRCSPISGHKSVSWYQQVLGQGPQFIFQYYEKEERGRGNFPDRFSARQFPNYSSELNVNALLLGDSALYLCANSLWGERPDTQYFGPGTRLTVL.

Of note for this clonotype: This may be a read error, as it is one base from a much larger clone. The rearrangement uses TRBV5-8 and TRBJ2-5; TRBD1 agrees at 10 bases. This CDR3 spans 15 amino acids. Per the germline V gene, CDR1 is SGHTS and CDR2 is YDEGEE. CDR3 amino acids: CASSLAGTGEETHYF. The CDR3 DNA sequence: TGTGCCAGCAGCTTGGCCGGGACAGGGGAAGAGACCCATTACTTC.

Concerning this clonotype itself: No conserved phenylalanine or tryptophan ends this CDR3, so it is likely a read error. The chain is built from TRBV28 and TRBJ1-5; no clear D. CDR1 and CDR2 (germline): MDHEN, SYDVKM. Trimming took off 2 bases at V and 7 bases at J, with 9 bases between the two ends. The CDR3 extends over 13 amino acids. The CDR3 DNA reads TGTGCCAGCAGTTTAGGAAAAAGGCAGCCCCAGCATTCT. This sequence encodes CASSLGKRQPQHS.

With regard to this clonotype: Given the absence of the conserved phenylalanine or tryptophan at the CDR3 end, a read error is likely. V usage is TRBV11-3 and J usage is TRBJ2-3; TRBD2 is a possible D gene (5 bases). This CDR3 has 16 residues. Germline V gene sequence: CDR1 SGHNT, CDR2 YENEEA. The CDR3 DNA reads as TGTGCCAGCAACTCCGGGCTAGCAGATAGCATAGATACACAGTATCTT. Its protein product is CASNSGLADSIDTQYL.

A word on this clonotype: A read error may account for a junction end that differs from germline. V and J are TRBV11-3 and TRBJ1-1; possible D gene TRBD1, 5 bases. Germline V gene data show CDR1 as SGHNT and CDR2 as YENEEA. The CDR3 totals 13 residues. The CDR3 region has the DNA TGTGCCAGCTCTATGCGGGGACCGACTGAAGCTTTCTTC. This encodes CASSMRGPTEAFF. Supplemented by reference TRBV11-3 and TRBJ1-1, the full variable domain reads EAGVVQSPRYKIIEKKQPVAFWCNPISGHNTLYWYLQNLGQGPELLIRYENEEAVDDSQLPKDRFSAERLKGVDSTLKIQPAELGDSAVYLCASSMRGPTEAFFGQGTRLTVV.

The chain joins TRBV29-1 to TRBJ1-5, with no clear D. Germline-derived CDR1 and CDR2 are SQVTM and ANQGSEA. This CDR3 region has 13 residues. V dropped 6 bases and J dropped 2 bases, with 11 bases sitting between them. The CDR3 reads CSVRRRGNQPQHF. The CDR3 region has the DNA TGCAGCGTGAGACGGAGGGGCAATCAGCCCCAGCATTTT.

As for this clonotype: One end of the junction varies from germline; a read error may be responsible. V gene TRBV20-1 combines with J gene TRBJ1-6; 12 bases align to TRBD1. The CDR3 has 16 amino acids. Germline CDR1 DFQATT, CDR2 SNEGSKA (reference sequence). The CDR3 protein is CIARDWDRGLNSPLHF. CDR3 DNA sequence: TGCATTGCTAGAGACTGGGACAGGGGGCTAAATTCACCCCTCCACTTT.

Comment on this clonotype: This may stem from a read error, because a much larger clone lies one nucleotide away. The gene calls are TRBV5-6 and TRBJ2-1; the D is unclear. The ends were cut back, 4 bases at V and 9 bases at J, with 11 bases in the middle. The germline CDR1 and CDR2 sequences are SGHDT and YYEEEE. The CDR3 totals 12 residues. Here the CDR3 DNA reads TGTGCCAGCAGCCTGCACCAAACTGAGCAGTTCTTC. This sequence encodes CASSLHQTEQFF.

The V and J genes are TRBV29-1 and TRBJ2-7, with D perhaps matching TRBD2 (7 bases). This CDR3 comprises 15 residues. Germline V gene lookup returns CDR1 SQVTM and CDR2 ANQGSEA. Between the trimmed V and J ends, which lost 6 bases and 5 bases, there was a span of 23 bases. CDR3 sequence reads: CSVTRGGHGSHEQYF. CDR3 in DNA: TGCAGCGTAACAAGGGGGGGACATGGTTCTCACGAGCAGTACTTC.

This clonotype showed up just a few times. This chain links TRBV6-5 with TRBJ1-2, with a tentative D call TRBD1 (6 bases). Germline V gene data show CDR1 as MNHEY and CDR2 as SVGAGI. Trimming took off 9 bases at V and 1 base at J, with 18 bases between the two ends. CDR3 length: 15 residues. The CDR3 loop is CASSRQEGNNYGYTF. The CDR3 DNA sequence: TGTGCCAGTAGTCGACAGGAAGGGAATAACTATGGCTACACCTTC.

Details on this clonotype: At one of its ends the junction is not consistent with the germline gene, which may arise from a read error. The chain recombines TRBV11-1 with TRBJ2-1, with D uncertain. Per germline, CDR1 SGHAT and CDR2 FQDESV (reference sequence). The CDR3 contains 16 residues. For the CDR3, the DNA is TGTACCAGCAGCTTAGTTCCAATGAGCTCCTTCAATGAGCAGTTCTTC. Translation gives CTSSLVPMSSFNEQFF.

This clonotype is a singleton in its sample. The germline gene is not matched at one end of the junction; a read error may be the cause. The chain uses TRBV4-1 and TRBJ1-2; 7 bases match TRBD1. CDR3 size: 15 residues. Germline V gene data show CDR1 as MGHRA and CDR2 as YSYEKL. The CDR3 is CVSSQVRQGGYGYTF. CDR3 in DNA: TGCGTCAGCAGCCAAGTCCGTCAGGGGGGCTATGGCTACACCTTC.

In the case of this clonotype: The junction departs from the called germline gene at one end, perhaps through a read error. The rearrangement joins TRBV12-3 or TRBV12-4 to TRBJ1-6; D is unresolved. The CDR3 totals 14 residues. The chain's CDR3 is CGSSCRGLDSPLHF. CDR3 nucleotides: TGTGGCAGCAGTTGCCGGGGATTGGATTCACCCCTCCACTTT.

This chain uses TRBV7-2 with TRBJ2-5; unclear D gene. There are 13 residues in the CDR3. Trimming pared 0 bases from V and 4 bases from J, leaving 6 bases between. From germline, CDR1 is SGHTA and CDR2 FQGNSA. The CDR3 DNA follows: TGTGCCAGCAGCTTAGCTTTTGCAGAGACCCAGTACTTC. This encodes CASSLAFAETQYF. Complete variable domain (other parts from reference TRBV7-2 and TRBJ2-5): GAGVSQSPSNKVTEKGKDVELRCDPISGHTALYWYRQSLGQGLEFLIYFQGNSAPDKSGLPSDRFSAERTGGSVSTLTIQRTQQEDSAVYLCASSLAFAETQYFGPGTRLLVL.

In regard to this clonotype: At one end the junction does not follow the germline gene, possibly because of a read error. In DNA form, the CDR3 reads TGCGCCAGCAGCTCCGACAGGGGCACTAGCATAGATACGCAGTATTTT. This gives the protein CASSSDRGTSIDTQYF. The chain joins TRBV5-1 to TRBJ2-3; 8 bases align to TRBD1. Germline loops: CDR1 SGHRS, CDR2 YFSETQ. The length of the CDR3 is 16 residues.

About this clonotype itself: A clone one base away is much larger, so this may be a read error. The chain recombines TRBV6-1 with TRBJ2-1; TRBD1 matches at 8 bases. V lost 3 bases to trimming and J lost 7 bases; unmatched junction nucleotides: 11. The CDR3 runs to 16 residues. The germline gives CDR1 MNHNS, CDR2 SASEGT. CDR3 nucleotides: TGTGCCAGCAGTGACCCGCTCGAGACAGGGGCAAATGAGCAGTTCTTC. Protein product: CASSDPLETGANEQFF.

The chain has TRBV14 and TRBJ2-1; TRBD2 matches 9 bases. This CDR3 is built from 15 residues. V was clipped by 4 bases and J by 8 bases; unmatched bases: 9. Germline CDR1 and CDR2: SGHDN and FVKESK. CDR3 in amino acids: CASSPGLARVDEQFF. In DNA, the CDR3 is TGTGCCAGCAGCCCTGGACTAGCGAGAGTTGATGAGCAGTTCTTC.

Of note for this clonotype: The junction and the germline gene differ at one end; a read error may be behind it. The J gene is TRBJ2-4, the V gene TRBV5-4; 7 bases fit TRBD1. Germline V CDR1 and CDR2: SGHNT, YYREEE (reference sequence). This CDR3 comprises 17 residues. The CDR3 nucleotides read TGTGCCAGTAGCTTGGGAAGGGACAGTGATTACAAAAACATTCAGTACTTC. This encodes CASSLGRDSDYKNIQYF.